This record concerns one T cell receptor beta chain sequence. This CDR3 has 14 amino acids. Trimming at V came to 4 bases and at J to 4 bases, leaving 5 bases not matched to a gene. Germline values: CDR1 MNHNY, CDR2 SVGAGI (reference sequence). These data belong to a study of blood T cell repertoires in COVID-19. The wider study: Whether acute or convalescent, the COVID-19 samples came from the United States, Italy and Spain.

Original methodology: Cell counts per sample came from amplifying reference gene primers. Assay: immunoSEQ multiplex PCR; the TCRdb copy retains only in-frame clones and omits some. The V and J calls and clone size were taken over from that table, and D and trimming were inferred from the DNA. The sample gives over 85,000 clones, 84% of which show up once; around a quarter is in the top ten. V usage is TRBV6-6 and J usage is TRBJ1-2, with TRBD1 matching 8 bases. This clonotype was obtained from a man between 60 and 75 years old with acute or convalescent COVID-19. Sequenced sample: peripheral blood. Here the CDR3 reads CASSFTTGGYGYTF. The CDR3 nucleotides read TGTGCCAGCAGTTTTACCACAGGGGGCTATGGCTACACCTTC.